This TCR beta chain came from a study of shared clonotypes between healthy human individuals. Study summary: Aged 18 to 49, the donors were two women and three men. Each donor contributed plates that comprised three CD4 naive, three CD4 memory, two CD8 naive and one CD8 memory.

This CDR3 contains 14 residues. Trimming removed 6 bases from V and 0 bases from J; junction bases left unmatched: 4. Germline values: CDR1 SEHNR, CDR2 FQNEAQ (reference sequence). Clones were sequenced by immunoSEQ multiplex PCR, and TCRdb holds only the in-frame ones, with some missing. The table records around 2.1 million clones, 90% to 96% of them present only once. This receptor was identified in a man between 18 and 35 years old in good health. The rearrangement joins TRBV7-9 to TRBJ1-1; 7 bases fit TRBD1. Source material: naive CD4+ T cells sorted from blood. Subset here: CD45RA+ positively selected. DNA of the CDR3: TGTGCCAGCAGTATCCAGGGGGTGAACACTGAAGCTTTCTTT. Translation: CASSIQGVNTEAFF.